The T cell receptor (beta chain) described here comes from a study of blood T cells in healthy people across ages. Overall study results and limits: Diversity estimates drawn from one million T cells were deemed underestimates. Aged donors had fewer naive CD4+ cells and lower diversity than long-lived donors. Naive T cell percentage strongly correlated with TCR beta diversity.

This clonotype has just a few counts. Its antigen is not identified. A second PCR, run for about 7 to 11 cycles, used a sample-barcoded 5' primer plus a J-beta primer mix. TCRdb independently ran MiXCR on the 5' RACE reads; one entry per CDR3 protein. The profile shows fewer than 2 million distinct CDR3 sequences, around 40% of them singletons. The specimen sequenced was blood. This clonotype originated in a human donor in good health.

CDR3 in DNA: TGTGCCATCAGATTGGTCTCTAGTGGCGAAAGCACAGATACGCAGTATTTT. It translates to CAIRLVSSGESTDTQYF. This sequence joins TRBV10-3 and TRBJ2-3, with D uncertain. In germline, CDR1 is ENHRY, CDR2 SYGVKD. Deletions cut 6 bases from V and 0 bases from J, with 19 bases between. This CDR3 has 17 residues.